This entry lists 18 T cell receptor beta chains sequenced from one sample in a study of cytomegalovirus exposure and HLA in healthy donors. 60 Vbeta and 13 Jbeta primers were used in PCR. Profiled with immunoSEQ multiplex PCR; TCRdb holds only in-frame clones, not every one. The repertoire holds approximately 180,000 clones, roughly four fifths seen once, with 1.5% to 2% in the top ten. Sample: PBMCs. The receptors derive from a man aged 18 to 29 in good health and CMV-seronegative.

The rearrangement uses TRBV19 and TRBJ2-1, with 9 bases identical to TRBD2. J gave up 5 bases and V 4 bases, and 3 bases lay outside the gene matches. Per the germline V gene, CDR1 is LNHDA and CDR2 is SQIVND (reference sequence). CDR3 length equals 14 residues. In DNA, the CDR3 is TGTGCCAGTAGTAGGCTAGCGGGGAACAATGAGCAGTTCTTC. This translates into CASSRLAGNNEQFF.

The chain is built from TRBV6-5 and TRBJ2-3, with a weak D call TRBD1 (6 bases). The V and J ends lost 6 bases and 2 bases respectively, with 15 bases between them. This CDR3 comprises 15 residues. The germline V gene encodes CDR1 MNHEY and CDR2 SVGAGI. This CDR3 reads CASRRVAGVTDTQYF. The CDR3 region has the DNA TGTGCCAGCAGAAGGGTGGCAGGGGTCACAGATACGCAGTATTTT.

CDR3 nucleotides: TGCGCCAGCAGCTTGGACAGTGCAACAAATACGCAGTATTTT. Protein: CASSLDSATNTQYF. The chain is built from TRBV5-1 and TRBJ2-3; unclear D gene. CDR1 and CDR2 from the germline V gene are SGHRS and YFSETQ. V was shortened by 0 bases and J by 7 bases, with 12 bases between the two germline ends. The CDR3 contains 14 residues. The whole variable domain, remainder taken from reference TRBV5-1 and TRBJ2-3, is KAGVTQTPRYLIKTRGQQVTLSCSPISGHRSVSWYQQTPGQGLQFLFEYFSETQRNKGNFPGRFSGRQFSNSRSEMNVSTLELGDSALYLCASSLDSATNTQYFGPGTRLTVL.

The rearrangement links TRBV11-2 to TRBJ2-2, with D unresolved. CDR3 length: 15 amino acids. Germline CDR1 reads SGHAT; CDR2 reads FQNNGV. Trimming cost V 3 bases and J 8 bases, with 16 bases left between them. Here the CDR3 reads CASSFSRNSAGELFF. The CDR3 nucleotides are TGTGCCAGCAGCTTTTCCCGCAACTCTGCAGGGGAGCTGTTTTTT.

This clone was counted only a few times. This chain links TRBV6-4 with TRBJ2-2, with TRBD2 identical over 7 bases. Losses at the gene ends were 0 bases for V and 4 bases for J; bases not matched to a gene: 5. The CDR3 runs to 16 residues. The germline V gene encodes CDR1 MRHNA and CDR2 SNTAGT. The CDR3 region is CASSDSGREGTGELFF. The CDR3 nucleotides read TGTGCCAGCAGTGACTCGGGCAGGGAGGGCACCGGGGAGCTGTTTTTT.

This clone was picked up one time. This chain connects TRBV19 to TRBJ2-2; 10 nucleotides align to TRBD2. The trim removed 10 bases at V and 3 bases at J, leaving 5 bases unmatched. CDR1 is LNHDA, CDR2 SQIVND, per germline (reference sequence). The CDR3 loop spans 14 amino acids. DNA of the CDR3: TGTGCCACGCAAGGACTAGCGGACACCGGGGAGCTGTTTTTT. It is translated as CATQGLADTGELFF. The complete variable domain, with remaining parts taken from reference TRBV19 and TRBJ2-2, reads DGGITQSPKYLFRKEGQNVTLSCEQNLNHDAMYWYRQDPGQGLRLIYYSQIVNDFQKGDIAEGYSVSREKKESFPLTVTSAQKNPTAFYLCATQGLADTGELFFGEGSRLTVL.

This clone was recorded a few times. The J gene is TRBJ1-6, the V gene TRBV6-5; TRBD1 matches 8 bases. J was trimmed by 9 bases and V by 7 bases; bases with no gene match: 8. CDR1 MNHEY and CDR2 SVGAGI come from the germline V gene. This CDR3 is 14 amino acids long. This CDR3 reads CASKQDRGISPLHF. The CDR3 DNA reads TGTGCCAGCAAACAAGACAGGGGAATTTCACCCCTCCACTTT.

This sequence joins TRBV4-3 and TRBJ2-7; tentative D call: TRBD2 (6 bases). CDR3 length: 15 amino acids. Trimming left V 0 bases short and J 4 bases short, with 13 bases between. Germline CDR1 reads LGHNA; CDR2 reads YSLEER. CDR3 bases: TGCGCCAGCAGCCAAGAAGGAGGGGAGTTGTACGAGCAGTACTTC. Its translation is CASSQEGGELYEQYF.

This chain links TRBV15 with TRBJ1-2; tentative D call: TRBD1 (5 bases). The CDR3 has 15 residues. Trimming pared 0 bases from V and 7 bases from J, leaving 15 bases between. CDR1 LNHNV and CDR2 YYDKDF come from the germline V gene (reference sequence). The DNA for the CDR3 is TGTGCCACCAGCAGAGATAGAGCAGGGTCGGGTGGCTACACCTTC. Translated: CATSRDRAGSGGYTF.

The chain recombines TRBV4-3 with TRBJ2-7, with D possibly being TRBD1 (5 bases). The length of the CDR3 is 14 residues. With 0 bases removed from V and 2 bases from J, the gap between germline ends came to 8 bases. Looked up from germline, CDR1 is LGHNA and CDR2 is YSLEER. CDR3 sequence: CASSQETRAYEQYF. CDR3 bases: TGCGCCAGCAGCCAAGAGACCAGGGCCTACGAGCAGTACTTC.

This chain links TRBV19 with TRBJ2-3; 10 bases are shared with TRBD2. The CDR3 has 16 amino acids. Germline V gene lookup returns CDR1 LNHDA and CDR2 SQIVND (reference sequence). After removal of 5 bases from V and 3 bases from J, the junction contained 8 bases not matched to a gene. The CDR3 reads CASSGERGGPTDTQYF. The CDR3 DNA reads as TGTGCCAGTAGTGGGGAGCGGGGGGGCCCGACAGATACGCAGTATTTT.

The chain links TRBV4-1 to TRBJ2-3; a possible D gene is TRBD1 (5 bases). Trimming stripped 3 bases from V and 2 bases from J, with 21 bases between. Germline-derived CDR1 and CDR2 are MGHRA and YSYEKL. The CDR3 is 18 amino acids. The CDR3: CASSHSTTAPTYTDTQYF. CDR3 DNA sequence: TGCGCCAGCAGCCACTCAACGACAGCGCCGACTTACACAGATACGCAGTATTTT.

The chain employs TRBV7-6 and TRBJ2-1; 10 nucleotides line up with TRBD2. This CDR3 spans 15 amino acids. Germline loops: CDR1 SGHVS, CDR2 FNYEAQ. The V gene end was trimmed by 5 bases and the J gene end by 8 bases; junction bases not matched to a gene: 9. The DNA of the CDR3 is TGTGCCAGCAGCCCCAGCGGGGGGGCCCTCCATGAGCAGTTCTTC. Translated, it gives CASSPSGGALHEQFF.

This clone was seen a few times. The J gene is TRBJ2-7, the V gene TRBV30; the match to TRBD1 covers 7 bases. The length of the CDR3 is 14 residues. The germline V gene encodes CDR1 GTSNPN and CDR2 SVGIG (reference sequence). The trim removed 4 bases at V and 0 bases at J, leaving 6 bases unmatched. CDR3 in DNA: TGTGCCTGGAATCCGGACAGGAGCTCCTACGAGCAGTACTTC. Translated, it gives CAWNPDRSSYEQYF.

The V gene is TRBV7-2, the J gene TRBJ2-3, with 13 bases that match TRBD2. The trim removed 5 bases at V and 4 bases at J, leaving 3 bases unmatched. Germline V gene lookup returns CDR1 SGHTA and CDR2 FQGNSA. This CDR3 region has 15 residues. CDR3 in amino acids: CASSKGLAGADTQYF. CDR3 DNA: TGTGCCAGCAGCAAAGGACTAGCGGGGGCAGATACGCAGTATTTT.

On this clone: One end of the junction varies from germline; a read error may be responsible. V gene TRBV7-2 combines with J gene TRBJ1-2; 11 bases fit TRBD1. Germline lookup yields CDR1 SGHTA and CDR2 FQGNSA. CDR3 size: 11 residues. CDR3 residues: CRTGGDYGYTF. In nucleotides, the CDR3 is TGCCGGACAGGGGGCGATTATGGCTACACCTTC.

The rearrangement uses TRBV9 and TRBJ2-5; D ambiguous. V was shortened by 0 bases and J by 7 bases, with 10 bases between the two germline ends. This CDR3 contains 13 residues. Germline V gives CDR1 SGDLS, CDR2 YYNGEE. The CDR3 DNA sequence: TGTGCCAGCAGCGTAGAAACGAGTGGGACCCAGTACTTC. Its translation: CASSVETSGTQYF.

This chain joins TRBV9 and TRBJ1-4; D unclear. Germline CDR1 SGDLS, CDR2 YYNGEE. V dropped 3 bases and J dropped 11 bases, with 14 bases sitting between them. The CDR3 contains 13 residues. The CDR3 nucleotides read TGTGCCAGCAGCGACGACGGACGGGATAAACTGTTTTTT. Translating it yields CASSDDGRDKLFF.